This TCR beta chain was captured in a study of control samples from healthy donors and cancer patients. Data came from immunoSEQ multiplex PCR; TCRdb stores just in-frame clones and leaves some out. The repertoire has some 95,000 clones, around 90% of them found once; the top ten carry roughly 14%. The CDR3 length is 16 residues. V trimming: 0 bases; J trimming: 7 bases; junction bases outside the gene matches: 8. In germline, CDR1 is SGHNT, CDR2 YYREEE (reference sequence). This clonotype originated in a man between 25 and 39 years old in good health. This sequence joins TRBV5-4 and TRBJ2-3, with TRBD2 matching over 10 bases. Sequenced input: blood. In nucleotides, the CDR3 is TGTGCCAGCAGCTTGGACCTAGCGGGAGACGCGAATACGCAGTATTTT. Encoded protein: CASSLDLAGDANTQYF.